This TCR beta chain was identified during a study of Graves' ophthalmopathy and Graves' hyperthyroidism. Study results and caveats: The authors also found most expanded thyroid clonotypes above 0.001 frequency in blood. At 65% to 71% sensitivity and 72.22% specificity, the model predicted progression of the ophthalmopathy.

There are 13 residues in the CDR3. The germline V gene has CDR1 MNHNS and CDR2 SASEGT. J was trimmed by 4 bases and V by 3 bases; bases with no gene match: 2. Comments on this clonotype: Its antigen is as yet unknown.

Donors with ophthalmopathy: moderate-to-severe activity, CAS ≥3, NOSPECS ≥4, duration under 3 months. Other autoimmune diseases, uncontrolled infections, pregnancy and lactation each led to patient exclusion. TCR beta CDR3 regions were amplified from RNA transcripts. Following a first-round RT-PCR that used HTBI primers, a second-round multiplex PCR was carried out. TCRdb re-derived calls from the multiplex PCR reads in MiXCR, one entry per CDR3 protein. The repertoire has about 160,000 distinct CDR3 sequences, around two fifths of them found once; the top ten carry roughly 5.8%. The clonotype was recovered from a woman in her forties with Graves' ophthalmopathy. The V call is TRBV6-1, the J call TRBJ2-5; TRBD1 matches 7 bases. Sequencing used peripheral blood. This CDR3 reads CASSDRDRETQYF. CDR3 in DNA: TGTGCCAGCAGTGATAGGGACAGAGAGACCCAGTACTTC.